What follows are 5 T cell receptor beta chains derived from one specimen sequenced in a study of Graves' ophthalmopathy and Graves' hyperthyroidism. The authors amplified TCR beta CDR3 regions, and they did so from RNA transcripts for repertoire sequencing. First-round RT-PCR with HTBI primers preceded a second-round multiplex PCR. In TCRdb, the multiplex PCR reads were re-called with MiXCR into one record per CDR3 protein. The sample lists over a million distinct CDR3 sequences, about 35% occurring once. The specimen was peripheral blood or thyroid tissue (not recorded which). The origin of the receptors is an adult man with Graves' hyperthyroidism.

The chain uses TRBV7-9 and TRBJ2-2, with D possibly matching TRBD2 (5 bases). Trimming pared 5 bases from V and 4 bases from J, leaving 17 bases between. The CDR3 loop spans 16 amino acids. Germline-derived CDR1 and CDR2 are SEHNR and FQNEAQ (reference sequence). Written as DNA, the CDR3 is TGTGCCAGCAGCCCAAGGACGGGGTGGGGCACCGGGGAGCTGTTTTTT. Residues: CASSPRTGWGTGELFF.

The CDR3 DNA follows: TGTGCCAGCAGCTTAAGCCACGGGAGGGCCTCCTACGAGCAGTACTTC. This encodes CASSLSHGRASYEQYF. The chain uses TRBV7-9 and TRBJ2-7; 8 bases align to TRBD2. This CDR3 has 16 residues. The germline gives CDR1 SEHNR, CDR2 FQNEAQ (reference sequence). The ends lost 2 bases at V and 0 bases at J; junction bases unmatched: 6.

The chain combines TRBV10-3 with TRBJ2-5, with D uncertain. V lost 6 bases and J lost 5, with 10 bases in between. CDR3 length: 12 amino acids. CDR1 ENHRY and CDR2 SYGVKD come from the germline V gene. CDR3 nucleotide sequence: TGTGCCATCAGGGGCCCCGAGGAGACCCAGTACTTC. Translation gives CAIRGPEETQYF.

V usage is TRBV20-1 and J usage is TRBJ2-7; D tentatively fits TRBD1 or TRBD2 (5 bases each). CDR3 length: 15 residues. V gave up 0 bases and J gave up 5 bases, with 17 bases separating them. CDR1 DFQATT and CDR2 SNEGSKA come from the germline V gene (reference sequence). The CDR3 DNA sequence: TGCAGTGCTAGAGAGAGGGGCCGCTCGATTAACGAGCAGTACTTC. Protein: CSARERGRSINEQYF.

The CDR3 DNA sequence: TGCAGCGTGGGCACAGGGGCAGAGACCCAGTACTTC. It codes for CSVGTGAETQYF. The gene calls are TRBV29-1 and TRBJ2-5, with 7 bases fitting TRBD1. The trim removed 6 bases at V and 4 bases at J, leaving 5 bases unmatched. The CDR3 has 12 residues. CDR1 and CDR2 (germline): SQVTM, ANQGSEA.